Described below is a single TCR beta chain sequence and its context. Its antigen remains unknown. Sample time point: recipient sample about 28 days before transplant, after cytoreduction. Blood collection times were about day -28 and days 30, 100, 180 posttransplant. The data were taken from a study of T cell clonotyping in hematopoietic cell transplantation. Study results and limitations: At the given depth, recipient repertoires were over 95% de novo clonotypes. Recipient TCR diversity dropped after transplant; expanded clonotypes rose from day 30 to 180.

V lost 4 bases and J 11 bases, leaving 18 bases between the germline ends. The germline CDR1 and CDR2 sequences are MGHRA and YSYEKL. The CDR3 runs to 14 residues. The repertoire was sequenced with immunoSEQ multiplex PCR; TCRdb's copy has only in-frame clones and lacks some. The table shows roughly 44,000 clones, with about 85% occurring only once. This chain links TRBV4-1 with TRBJ1-5; D unclear. The TCR was taken from a man between 60 and 70 years old with acute myeloid leukemia. Some clones in this sample may be carry-over from other donors' samples. The specimen comprised peripheral blood mononuclear cells, sampled before stem cell transplant. The CDR3 nucleotides read TGCGCCAGCAGCCTCTCCCCCCGGGCCACGGCCCAGCATTTT. It yields the protein CASSLSPRATAQHF.